The rows below give T cell receptor beta chains drawn from one sample of a study. TCRdb passed the 5' RACE reads through MiXCR, listing each CDR3 protein once. The repertoire holds tens of thousands of distinct CDR3 sequences, around 20% seen once, with under 5% in the top ten. Sequences were obtained from Tregs sorted from blood. Receptors originate from a female donor with breast cancer. Each CDR3 is given with its conserved first and last residue. The D gene is left open where the match is weak. A clone size is listed for some rows: how often the clone was seen (once, few, many), or a class if it is expanded.

CDR3aa	CDR3nt	j_gene	len	v_gene	d_gene	abundance
CASRPGLAEYEQYF	TGTGCCAGCAGGCCGGGACTAGCGGAATACGAGCAGTACTTC	TRBJ2-7	14	TRBV12-3/TRBV12-4	TRBD2	many
CGARVSRLTRSYEQYF	TGCGGTGCTAGAGTAAGTCGACTTACACGCTCCTACGAGCAGTACTTC	TRBJ2-7	16	TRBV20-1	-	-
CSVETGGGETQYF	TGCAGCGTTGAAACAGGGGGCGGAGAGACCCAGTACTTC	TRBJ2-5	13	TRBV29-1	TRBD1	-
CSAPSSGRPGTYEQYF	TGCAGTGCCCCGAGTAGCGGGAGGCCGGGGACCTACGAGCAGTACTTC	TRBJ2-7	16	TRBV20-1	TRBD2	few
CASSQNWNQPQHF	TGTGCCAGCAGCCAGAACTGGAATCAGCCCCAGCATTTT	TRBJ1-5	13	TRBV3-1	-	few
CASSQTTGTHQETQYF	TGTGCCAGCAGCCAAACAACCGGGACACATCAAGAGACCCAGTACTTC	TRBJ2-5	16	TRBV6-5	-	-
CASNLPGRVGEQFF	TGTGCCAGCAACCTACCCGGTAGAGTGGGAGAGCAGTTCTTC	TRBJ2-1	14	TRBV6-2/TRBV6-3	-	few
CASSLEGSTEAFF	TGTGCCAGCAGCCTTGAGGGGAGCACTGAAGCTTTCTTT	TRBJ1-1	13	TRBV7-9	-	once
CASSQVAGGGGYEQYF	TGTGCCAGCAGCCAAGTAGCGGGAGGAGGGGGCTACGAGCAGTACTTC	TRBJ2-7	16	TRBV4-2	TRBD2	many
CASSFGLAGDNEQFF	TGTGCCAGCAGCTTCGGACTAGCGGGGGACAATGAGCAGTTCTTC	TRBJ2-1	15	TRBV13	TRBD2	many
CASRSGRAPGTGELFF	TGCGCCAGTAGAAGCGGGAGGGCCCCGGGCACCGGGGAGCTGTTTTTT	TRBJ2-2	16	TRBV5-1	TRBD2	many
CASSLSFLAGGSYNEQFF	TGTGCCAGCAGCTTATCGTTTCTGGCAGGGGGGTCCTACAATGAGCAGTTCTTC	TRBJ2-1	18	TRBV11-2	-	-
CAGSLVGLANYGYTF	TGTGCCGGCAGCTTAGTTGGGCTAGCTAACTATGGCTACACCTTC	TRBJ1-2	15	TRBV7-2	-	-